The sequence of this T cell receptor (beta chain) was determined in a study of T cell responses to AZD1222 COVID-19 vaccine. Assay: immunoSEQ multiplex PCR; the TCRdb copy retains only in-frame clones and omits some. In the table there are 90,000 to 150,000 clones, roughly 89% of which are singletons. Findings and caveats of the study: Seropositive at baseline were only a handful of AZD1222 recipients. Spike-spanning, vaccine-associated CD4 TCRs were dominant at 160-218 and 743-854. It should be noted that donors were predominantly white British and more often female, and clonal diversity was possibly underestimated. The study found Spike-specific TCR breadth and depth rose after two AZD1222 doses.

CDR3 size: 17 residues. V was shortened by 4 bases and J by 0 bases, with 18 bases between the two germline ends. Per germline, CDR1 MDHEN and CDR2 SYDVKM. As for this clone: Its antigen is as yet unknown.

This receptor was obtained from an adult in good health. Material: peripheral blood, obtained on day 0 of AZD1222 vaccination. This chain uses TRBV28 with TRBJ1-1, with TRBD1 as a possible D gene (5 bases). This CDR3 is CASSSPGRGNVNTEAFF. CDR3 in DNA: TGTGCCAGCAGTTCTCCGGGTCGGGGGAACGTGAACACTGAAGCTTTCTTT.